The source of this T cell receptor (beta chain) is a study of blood T cells in healthy people across ages. Study-wide points: Leaving the PBMCs unsorted stopped any conclusive comparison of naive versus antigen-experienced cells. Compared with aged donors, long-lived donors showed fewer expanded clones, suggesting selection.

For this clonotype: The antigen remains unidentified.

The authors ran a second PCR of about 6 to 11 cycles using a sample-barcoded 5' primer and a J-beta primer mix. TCRdb re-analysed the 5' RACE reads in MiXCR, keeping a single row per CDR3 protein. Of around 900,000 distinct CDR3 sequences listed, approximately 50% were seen once; the top ten hold around 21%. The V and J ends lost 4 bases and 5 bases respectively, with 12 bases between them. The CDR3 loop spans 13 amino acids. Germline V gene lookup returns CDR1 LGHDT and CDR2 YNNKEL (reference sequence). Healthy Caucasian individuals from Russia aged about 6 to 95 were enrolled as donors. Every donor provided around 10 milliliters of peripheral blood.

This clonotype was sampled from a woman aged 60-70 years in good health. This rearrangement joins TRBV3-1 to TRBJ2-7; D is perhaps TRBD2 (6 bases). The sample was blood. The CDR3 spells CASSPWTINEQYF. DNA for the CDR3: TGTGCCAGCAGCCCGTGGACTATTAACGAGCAGTACTTC.